The next 11 T cell receptor beta chains were all read from a single sample in a study of blood T cell repertoires in COVID-19. Generated by immunoSEQ multiplex PCR, the TCRdb table keeps only in-frame clones and is missing some. Here the sample spans a few hundred thousand clones, around nine tenths being singletons. What was sequenced was peripheral blood. These receptors were taken from a woman in her seventies with active or convalescent COVID-19.

The V and J genes are TRBV7-2 and TRBJ2-3; D gene ambiguous. Trimming pared 4 bases from V and 4 bases from J, leaving 9 bases between. The CDR3 has 13 residues. Germline V gene sequence: CDR1 SGHTA, CDR2 FQGNSA. The CDR3 spells CASSSPPADTQYF. CDR3 nucleotide sequence: TGTGCCAGCAGCTCCCCCCCCGCAGATACGCAGTATTTT.

The chain employs TRBV3-1 (or the pseudogene TRBV3-2) and TRBJ1-1; perhaps TRBD1 as D (5 bases). From germline, CDR1 is LGHDT and CDR2 YNNKEL (reference sequence). The germline V and J ends were trimmed by 4 bases and 5 bases, with 14 bases remaining between them. CDR3 length equals 14 residues. The CDR3 DNA is TGTGCCAGCAGCCGGGGAGGGGCTCTAACTGAAGCTTTCTTT. This gives the protein CASSRGGALTEAFF.

V and J are TRBV5-4 and TRBJ1-1, with 8 bases matching TRBD1. Trimming took 0 bases from V and 9 from J; bases not matched to a gene: 19. CDR3 length: 18 amino acids. Germline lookup yields CDR1 SGHNT and CDR2 YYREEE (reference sequence). The CDR3 nucleotides are TGTGCCAGCAGCTTGGGAGATTGGTTGGGACAGGTAGCGACCCAAGCTTTCTTT. As protein: CASSLGDWLGQVATQAFF.

The gene calls are TRBV6-1 and TRBJ2-7; D is uncertain. The CDR3 totals 15 residues. The V gene's germline CDR1 is MNHNS and CDR2 SASEGT. V was shortened by 2 bases and J by 2 bases, with 13 bases between the two germline ends. DNA of the CDR3: TGTGCCAGCAGTGAAAATAACCCTATTACCTACGAGCAGTACTTC. Amino acids: CASSENNPITYEQYF.

The rearrangement joins TRBV6-6 to TRBJ1-6, with 10 bases lining up with TRBD1. Germline CDR1 reads MNHNY; CDR2 reads SVGAGI (reference sequence). This CDR3 spans 14 amino acids. J was trimmed by 10 bases and V by 8 bases; bases with no gene match: 8. The CDR3 is CASGKGQGNSPLHF. CDR3 DNA sequence: TGTGCCAGCGGGAAGGGACAGGGGAACTCACCCCTCCACTTT.

This chain's CDR3 is CASLTDGSNQPQHF. DNA for the CDR3: TGTGCCAGCCTAACCGACGGGAGTAATCAGCCCCAGCATTTT. The V and J genes are TRBV21-1 and TRBJ1-5. TRBV21-1 has pseudogene status. This CDR3 has 14 residues.

CDR3 nucleotides: TGTGCCAGCAGTCGACAGCGGGCGGAGGAAAAACTGTTTTTT. Amino acid sequence: CASSRQRAEEKLFF. The chain is built from TRBV6-5 and TRBJ1-4; maybe TRBD1 (5 bases). Germline V gene lookup returns CDR1 MNHEY and CDR2 SVGAGI. Deletions cut 5 bases from V and 8 bases from J, with 15 bases between. The CDR3 is 14 amino acids.

The chain links TRBV7-3 to TRBJ2-7; no firm D call. This CDR3 is built from 13 residues. Germline V gene sequence: CDR1 SGHTA, CDR2 FQGTGA. Trimming removed 2 bases at V and 3 bases at J, with 8 bases between. The CDR3 is CASSLGPVYEQYF. The CDR3 nucleotides read TGTGCCAGCAGCTTAGGGCCCGTCTACGAGCAGTACTTC.

V and J are TRBV18 and TRBJ1-5; tentative D call: TRBD1 (5 bases). Deletions cut 1 base from V and 1 base from J, with 8 bases between. CDR1 KGHSH and CDR2 LQKENI come from the germline V gene. The CDR3 loop spans 15 amino acids. Here the CDR3 DNA reads TGTGCCAGCTCACCACAGGGGCAAAGCAATCAGCCCCAGCATTTT. Translation gives CASSPQGQSNQPQHF.

This chain connects TRBV5-8 to TRBJ1-6; 8 nucleotides line up with TRBD1. Germline assignment: CDR1 SGHTS and CDR2 YDEGEE. This CDR3 has 15 amino acids. V was pared by 0 bases and J by 10 bases, with 6 bases of the junction left unmatched. CDR3 loop: CASSLDGQGRSPLHF. CDR3 DNA sequence: TGTGCCAGCAGCTTGGACGGACAGGGAAGATCACCCCTCCACTTT.

Points on this clone: The junction differs from germline at one of its ends, possibly a read error. The V and J genes are TRBV4-1 and TRBJ1-5, with TRBD1 matching 8 bases. The CDR3 contains 15 residues. Germline assignment: CDR1 MGHRA and CDR2 YSYEKL. The CDR3 coding sequence is TGCGCCAGCAGCGAAGACAGGGGAAGCAATCAGCCCCAGCATTTT. It encodes CASSEDRGSNQPQHF.